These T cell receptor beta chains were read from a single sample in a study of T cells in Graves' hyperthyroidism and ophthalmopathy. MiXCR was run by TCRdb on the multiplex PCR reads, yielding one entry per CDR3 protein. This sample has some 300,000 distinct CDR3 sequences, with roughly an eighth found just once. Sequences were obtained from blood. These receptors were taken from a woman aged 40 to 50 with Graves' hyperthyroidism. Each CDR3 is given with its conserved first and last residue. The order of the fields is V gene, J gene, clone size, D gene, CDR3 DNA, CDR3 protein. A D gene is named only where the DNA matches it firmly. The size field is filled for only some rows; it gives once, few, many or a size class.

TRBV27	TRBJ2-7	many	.	TGTGCCAGCAGGGATTGGGTGGAAGAGCAGTACTTC	CASRDWVEEQYF
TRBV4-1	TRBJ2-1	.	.	TGCGCCAGCAGCCAAGAAAGGGGTTCAGGGGCAAGGAATGAGCAGTTCTTC	CASSQERGSGARNEQFF
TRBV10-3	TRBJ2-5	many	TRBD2	TGTGCCGCCACTAGCGGGAGGGAGGAAGAGACCCAGTACTTC	CAATSGREEETQYF
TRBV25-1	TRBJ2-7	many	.	TGTGCCAGCAGGTCCGGCTGGGGGGCGGCCGGCTACGAGCAGTACTTC	CASRSGWGAAGYEQYF
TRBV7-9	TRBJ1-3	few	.	TGTGCCAGCAGCTTAGGTCCGGTTAACTCTGGAAACACCATATATTTT	CASSLGPVNSGNTIYF
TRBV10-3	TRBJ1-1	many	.	TGTGCCATCAGTGATACAGGACCTAACACTGAAGCTTTCTTT	CAISDTGPNTEAFF
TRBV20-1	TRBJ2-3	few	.	TGCAGTGGGGCGGCAGGGACCACAGATACGCAGTATTTT	CSGAAGTTDTQYF
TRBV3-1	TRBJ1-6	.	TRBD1	TGTGCCAGCAGCCAAGCGGGACAGCTTAATAATTCACCCCTCCACTTT	CASSQAGQLNNSPLHF
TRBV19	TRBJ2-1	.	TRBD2	TGTGCCAGTAGTACTGTAGGACTAGCCTCCTACAATGAGCAGTTCTTC	CASSTVGLASYNEQFF
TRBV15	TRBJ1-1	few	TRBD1	TGTGCCACCAGCAGAGCGAGTCCCGGGACAGGGTGGCGCACTGAAGCTTTCTTT	CATSRASPGTGWRTEAFF
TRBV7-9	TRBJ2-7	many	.	TGTGCCAGCAGCTCTCAGGGGGGCTCCTACGAGCAGTACTTC	CASSSQGGSYEQYF
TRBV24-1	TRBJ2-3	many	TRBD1	TGTGCCACCAGCCGACAGGGAGTGGATACGCAGTATTTT	CATSRQGVDTQYF
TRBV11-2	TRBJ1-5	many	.	TGTGCCAGCAGCTTGGGGCCGGATCAGCCCCAGCATTTT	CASSLGPDQPQHF
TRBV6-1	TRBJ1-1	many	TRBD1	TGTGCCAGCAGGTTGGACAGGGGCTCCACTGAAGCTTTCTTT	CASRLDRGSTEAFF
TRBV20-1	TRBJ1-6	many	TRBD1	TGCAGTGCTAGAGTCGCTACAGGGGGTTCACCCCTCCACTTT	CSARVATGGSPLHF
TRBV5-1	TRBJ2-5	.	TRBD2	TGCGCCAGCAGCTCCAGACTCGGACTAGCGGGATTTCGACTTTGCGAGACCCAGTACTTC	CASSSRLGLAGFRLCETQYF
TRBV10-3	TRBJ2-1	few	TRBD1	TGTGCCATCAGTGATTTAGGGACAGGGTTGTATGAGCAGTTCTTC	CAISDLGTGLYEQFF
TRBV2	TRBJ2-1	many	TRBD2	TGTGCCAGCATGGGGACTAGCGGGTCCAATGAGCAGTTCTTC	CASMGTSGSNEQFF
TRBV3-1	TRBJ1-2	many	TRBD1	TGTGCCAGCAGCCCGGGACAGGAGCGCGGCTACACCTTC	CASSPGQERGYTF
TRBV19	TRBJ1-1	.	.	TGTGCCATTAAAGCCAGGAACACTGAAGCTTTCTTT	CAIKARNTEAFF
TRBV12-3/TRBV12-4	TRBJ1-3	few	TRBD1	TGTGCCAGCAGGGACAGGAGCCTCTCTGGAAACACCATATATTTT	CASRDRSLSGNTIYF
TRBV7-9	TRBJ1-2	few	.	TGTGCCAGCAGCGCCAGCGGTTCTGGCTACACCTTC	CASSASGSGYTF
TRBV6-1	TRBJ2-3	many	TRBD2	TGTGCCAGCAGTGAAGCACGTGTTGGGCGGGAGGTCCTACCTAGCACAGATACGCAGTATTTT	CASSEARVGREVLPSTDTQYF
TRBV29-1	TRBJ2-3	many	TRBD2	TGCAGCGTTGGTGCGGGAGGGCTTTGGGGCACAGATACGCAGTATTTT	CSVGAGGLWGTDTQYF
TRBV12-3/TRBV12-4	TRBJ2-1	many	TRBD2	TGTGCCAGCAGTTCGACTCCGGGACTAGCAAACAATGAGCAGTTCTTC	CASSSTPGLANNEQFF
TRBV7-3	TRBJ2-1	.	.	TGTGCCAGCAGCGGCAGGTCGCAAGAGCAGTTCTTC	CASSGRSQEQFF
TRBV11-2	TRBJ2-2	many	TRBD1	TGTGCCAGCAGCCTAATAGTCGGGACAGGGATGAGGATTAGCGAGGCCGGGGAGCTGTTTTTT	CASSLIVGTGMRISEAGELFF
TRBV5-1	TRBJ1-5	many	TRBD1	TGCGCCAGCAGCTTGGCGGGACAGGGAGGCCAGCCCCAGCATTTT	CASSLAGQGGQPQHF
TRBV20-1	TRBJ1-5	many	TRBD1	TGCAGTGCAAGCACCGGGACAGATTATAGCAATCAGCCCCAGCATTTT	CSASTGTDYSNQPQHF
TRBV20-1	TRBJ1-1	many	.	TGCAGTGCTAGTTTGCAGGGCACTGAAGCTTTCTTT	CSASLQGTEAFF
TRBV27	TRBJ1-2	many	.	TGTGCCAGCAAAAAGGTGGCAGCTAACTATGGCTACACCTTC	CASKKVAANYGYTF
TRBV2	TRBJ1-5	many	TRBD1	TGTGCCAGCGGTCCGGGACAGGGCTCCAATCAGCCCCAGCATTTT	CASGPGQGSNQPQHF
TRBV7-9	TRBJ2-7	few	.	TGTGCCAGCAGCTTAACGTACTACGAGCAGTACTTC	CASSLTYYEQYF
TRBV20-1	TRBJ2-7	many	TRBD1	TGCAGTGCTAGGGTCCCCGGGACAGGGGCATCTCTCTACGAGCAGTACTTC	CSARVPGTGASLYEQYF
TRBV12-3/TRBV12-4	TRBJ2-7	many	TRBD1	TGTGCCAGCAGTTTAGGGCCTCCCGGGACAGTCGCCTCCTACGAGCAGTACTTC	CASSLGPPGTVASYEQYF